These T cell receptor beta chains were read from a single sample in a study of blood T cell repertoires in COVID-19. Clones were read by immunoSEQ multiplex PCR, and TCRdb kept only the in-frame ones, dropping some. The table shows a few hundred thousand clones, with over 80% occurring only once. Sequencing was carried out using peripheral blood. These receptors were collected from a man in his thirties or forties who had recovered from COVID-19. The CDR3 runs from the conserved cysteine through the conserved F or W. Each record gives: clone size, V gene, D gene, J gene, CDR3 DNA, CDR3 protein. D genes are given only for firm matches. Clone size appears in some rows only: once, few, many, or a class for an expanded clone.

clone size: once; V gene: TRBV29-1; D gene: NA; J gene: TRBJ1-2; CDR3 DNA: TGCAGCGTTCTCCTTGAAAGCCTAGACTACGATGGCTACACCTTC; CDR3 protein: CSVLLESLDYDGYTF
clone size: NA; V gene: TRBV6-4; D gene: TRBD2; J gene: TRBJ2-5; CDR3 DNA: TGTGCCAGCAGTGCCCGCGGGGGGGCCGCGGAGACCCAGTACTTC; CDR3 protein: CASSARGGAAETQYF
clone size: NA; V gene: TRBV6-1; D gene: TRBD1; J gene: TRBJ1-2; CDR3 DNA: TGTGCCAGCAGTGAACGGGACAGGATGACTAACTATGGCTACACCTTC; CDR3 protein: CASSERDRMTNYGYTF
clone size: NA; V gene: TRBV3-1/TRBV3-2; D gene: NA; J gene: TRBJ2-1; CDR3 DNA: TGTGCCAGCAGCCAAGAAGGCGGACTTCCCTACAATGAGCAGTTCTTC; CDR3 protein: CASSQEGGLPYNEQFF
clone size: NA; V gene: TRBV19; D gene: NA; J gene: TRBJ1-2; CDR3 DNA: TGTGCCAGTAGTATAGCCCGCGACTCGGGTGGCTACACCTTC; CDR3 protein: CASSIARDSGGYTF
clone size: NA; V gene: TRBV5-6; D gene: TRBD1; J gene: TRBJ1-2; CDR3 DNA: TGTGCCAGCAGCGGAGGACAGGGGGCTGGATCTGACTACACCTTC; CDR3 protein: CASSGGQGAGSDYTF
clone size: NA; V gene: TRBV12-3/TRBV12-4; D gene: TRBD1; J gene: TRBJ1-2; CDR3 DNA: TGTGCCAGCAGTTTGACAGGGGCTTACGGCTACACCTTC; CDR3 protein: CASSLTGAYGYTF
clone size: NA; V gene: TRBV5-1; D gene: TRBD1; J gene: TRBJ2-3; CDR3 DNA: TGCGCCAGCAGCCTGGAAAGGGGGCGTGATACGCAGTATTTT; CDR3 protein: CASSLERGRDTQYF
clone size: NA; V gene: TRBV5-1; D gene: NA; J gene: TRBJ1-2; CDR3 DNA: TGCGCCAGCAGCCCGGATGGACAGCCTAACTATGGCTACACCTTC; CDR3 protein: CASSPDGQPNYGYTF
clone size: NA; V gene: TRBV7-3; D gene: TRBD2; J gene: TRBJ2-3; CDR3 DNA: TGTGCCAGCAGCAAAAGCGGGGGCACAGATACGCAGTATTTT; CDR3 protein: CASSKSGGTDTQYF
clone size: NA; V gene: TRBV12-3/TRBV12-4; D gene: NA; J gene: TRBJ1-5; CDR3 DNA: TGTGCCAGCAGTCAAGGGGTCCGGGAGCCCCAGCATTTT; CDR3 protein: CASSQGVREPQHF
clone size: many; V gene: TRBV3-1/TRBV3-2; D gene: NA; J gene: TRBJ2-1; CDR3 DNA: TGTGCCAGCAGCTCAGCAGGGTCCGAGCAGTTCTTC; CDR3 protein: CASSSAGSEQFF
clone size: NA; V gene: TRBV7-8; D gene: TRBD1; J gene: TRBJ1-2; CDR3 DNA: TGTGCCAGCAGGGCGACAGGGTTAAATGGCTACACCTTC; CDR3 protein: CASRATGLNGYTF
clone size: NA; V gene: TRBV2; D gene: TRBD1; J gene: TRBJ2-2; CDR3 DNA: TGTGCCAGCAGACACACCATGGGACAGGGACCCACCGGGGAGCTGTTTTTT; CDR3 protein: CASRHTMGQGPTGELFF
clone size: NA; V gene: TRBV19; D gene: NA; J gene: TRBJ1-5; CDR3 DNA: TGTGCCAGTAGTCCAGGGTTCAATCAGCCCCAGCATTTT; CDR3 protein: CASSPGFNQPQHF
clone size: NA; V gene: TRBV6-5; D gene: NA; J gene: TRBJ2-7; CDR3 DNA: TGTGCCAGCAGTTACCCAGACTCCTACGAGCAGTACTTC; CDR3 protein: CASSYPDSYEQYF
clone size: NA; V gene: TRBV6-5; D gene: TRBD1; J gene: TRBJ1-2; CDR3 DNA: TGTGCCAGCAGACGACATGGGACAGGGTATGGCTACACCTTC; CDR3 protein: CASRRHGTGYGYTF
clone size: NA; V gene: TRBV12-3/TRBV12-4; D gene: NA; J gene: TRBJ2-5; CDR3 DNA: TGTGCCAGCAGTCCGACAAGAGAGACCCAGTACTTC; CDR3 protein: CASSPTRETQYF
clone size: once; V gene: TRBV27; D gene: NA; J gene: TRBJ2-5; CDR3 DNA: TGTGCCAGCAGAACAGGTCTTGGGGAGACCCAGTACTTC; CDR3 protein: CASRTGLGETQYF
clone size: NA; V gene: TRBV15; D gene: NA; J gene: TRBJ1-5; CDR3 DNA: TGTGCCACCAGCAGAGATCCCAATCGGGGTCAGCCCCAGCATTTT; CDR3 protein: CATSRDPNRGQPQHF
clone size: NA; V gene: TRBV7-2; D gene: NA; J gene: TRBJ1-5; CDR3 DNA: TGTGCCAGCAGCTTAGCCAGGGGCCTTAGTCAGCCCCAGCATTTT; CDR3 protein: CASSLARGLSQPQHF
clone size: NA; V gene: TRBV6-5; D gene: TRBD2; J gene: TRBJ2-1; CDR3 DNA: TGTGCCAGCTCGGGGACTAGCATTGATGAGCAGTTCTTC; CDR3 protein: CASSGTSIDEQFF
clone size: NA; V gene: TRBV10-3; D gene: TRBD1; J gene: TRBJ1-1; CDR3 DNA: TGTGCCACCCGGGAGGGGGCGAACACTGAAGCTTTCTTT; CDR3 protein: CATREGANTEAFF
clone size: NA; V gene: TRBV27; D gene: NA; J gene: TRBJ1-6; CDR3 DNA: TGTGCCAGCACCTCGGAAGGGGCCGCGCATTCACCCCTCCACTTT; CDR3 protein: CASTSEGAAHSPLHF
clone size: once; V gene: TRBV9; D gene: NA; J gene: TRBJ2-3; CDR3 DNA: TGTGCCAGCAGCGTTTCTAGCACAGATACGCAGTATTTT; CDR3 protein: CASSVSSTDTQYF
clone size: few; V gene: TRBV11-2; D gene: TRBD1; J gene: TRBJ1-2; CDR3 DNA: TGTGCCAGCAGCCCCCCCTCTCGGGACAGGGTGACCTTC; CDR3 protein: CASSPPSRDRVTF
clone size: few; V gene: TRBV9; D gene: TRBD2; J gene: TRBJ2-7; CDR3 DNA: TGTGCCAGCAGCCCATTCCCGGGGGGAGAGCAGTACTTC; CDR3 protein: CASSPFPGGEQYF
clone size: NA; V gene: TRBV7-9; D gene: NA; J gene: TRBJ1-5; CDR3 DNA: TGTGCCAGCAGCTTAGAGGCGGGAAATCAGCCCCAGCATTTT; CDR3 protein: CASSLEAGNQPQHF
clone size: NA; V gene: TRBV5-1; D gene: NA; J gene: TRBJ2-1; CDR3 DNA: TGCGCCAGCAGCTCGCAGTCTGACTCCTACAATGAGCAGTTCTTC; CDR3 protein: CASSSQSDSYNEQFF
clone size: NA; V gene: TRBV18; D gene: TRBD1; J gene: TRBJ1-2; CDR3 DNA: TGTGCCAGCTCACCACGCCGTGGACAGGGGGCGGAAGGCTACACCTTC; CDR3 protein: CASSPRRGQGAEGYTF
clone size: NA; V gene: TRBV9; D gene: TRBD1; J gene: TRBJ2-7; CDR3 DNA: TGTGCCAGCAGCCCAGGGGGAAGGGAGCAGTACTTC; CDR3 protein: CASSPGGREQYF
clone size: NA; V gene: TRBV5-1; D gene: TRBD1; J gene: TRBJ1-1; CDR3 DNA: TGCGCCAGCAGCTTGGGGGACAGGGGACTAGAAGCTTTCTTT; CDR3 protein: CASSLGDRGLEAFF
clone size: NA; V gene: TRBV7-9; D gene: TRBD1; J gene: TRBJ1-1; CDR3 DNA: TGTGCCAGCAGCTCCTCGCGACAGGGGTGGACTGAAGCTTTCTTT; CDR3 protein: CASSSSRQGWTEAFF
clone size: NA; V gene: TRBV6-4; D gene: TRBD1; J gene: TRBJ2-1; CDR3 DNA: TGTGCCAGCAGTCGGACAGGCCGTAACAATGAGCAGTTCTTC; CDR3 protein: CASSRTGRNNEQFF
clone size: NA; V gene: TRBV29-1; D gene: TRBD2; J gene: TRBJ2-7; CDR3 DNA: TGCAGCGTTGCTTCCAGCGGGGGGGCAGGGGCCTACGAGCAGTACTTC; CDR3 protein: CSVASSGGAGAYEQYF
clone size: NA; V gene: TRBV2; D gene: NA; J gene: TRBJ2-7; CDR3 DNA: TGTGCCAGCATTAAGAGGGACTCCTACGAGCAGTACTTC; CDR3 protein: CASIKRDSYEQYF
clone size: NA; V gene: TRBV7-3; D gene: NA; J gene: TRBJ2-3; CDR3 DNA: TGTGCCAGCAGCCCGGGATTTAGCACAGATACGCAGTATTTT; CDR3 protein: CASSPGFSTDTQYF